This T cell receptor beta chain comes out of a study of shared clonotypes between healthy human individuals. Overall study: Sampling drew on donors who were a couple of women and a few men aged 18 to 49.

Every unsorted PBMC PCR replicate was loaded with about 300 ng DNA, roughly 32,000 T cell genomes. Generated by immunoSEQ multiplex PCR, the TCRdb table keeps only in-frame clones and is missing some. This repertoire shows around 500,000 clones, around 80% found once; its top ten account for around 12%. What was sequenced was PBMCs. This TCR was sampled from a woman in her thirties or forties in good health. Some clones in this sample may be carry-over from other donors' samples.

DNA of the CDR3: TGTGCCAGCTCACCACTGGCACGGGGCTCCGGGGAGCTGTTTTTT. Translation gives CASSPLARGSGELFF. This chain connects TRBV18 to TRBJ2-2; D may correspond to TRBD1 or TRBD2 (5 bases each). Deletions cut 1 base from V and 6 bases from J, with 12 bases between. Germline V gene data show CDR1 as KGHSH and CDR2 as LQKENI. This CDR3 contains 15 residues.